This T cell receptor (beta chain) appears in the sequencing data of a study of beta chain features in type 1 diabetes. Turning to the study itself: Age, gender and cell yields were similar between patients and healthy donors. Findings and limits, study-wide: Type 1 diabetes patients had VDJ junctions that carried fewer insertions and more deletions.

Germline values: CDR1 MNHEY, CDR2 SVGAGI. The germline V and J ends were trimmed by 2 bases and 4 bases, with 11 bases remaining between them. The CDR3 sequence is 14 residues long. On this clone itself: The target antigen is unknown.

All of the isolated RNA was reverse transcribed, so expressed TCRB transcripts were sequenced. Assay: immunoSEQ multiplex PCR; the TCRdb copy retains only in-frame clones and omits some. The repertoire has some 900,000 clones, roughly a sixth of them found once; the top ten carry 0.02% to 0.03%. Stem cell-like memory, regulatory, central memory and naive CD4+ cells were sorted via CD45RO/CCR7/CD25/CD127/CD95/CD27. Each sorted fraction was over 98% pure. This chain links TRBV6-5 with TRBJ1-1; TRBD1 is a possible D gene (5 bases). This TCR was recovered from a woman aged 18-29 years in good health. Sequencing was done on a sample of naive CD4+ T cells from blood. The CDR3 protein is CASSYAGGGTEAFF. For the CDR3, the DNA is TGTGCCAGCAGTTACGCCGGGGGGGGCACTGAAGCTTTCTTT.